What follows are 21 T cell receptor beta chains derived from one specimen sequenced in a study of blood T cell repertoires in COVID-19. The data were produced by immunoSEQ multiplex PCR, yet TCRdb's version contains in-frame clones alone and is incomplete. Of more than 250,000 clones listed, 75% to 90% are singletons. What was sequenced was peripheral blood. Receptors originate from a woman aged 30 to 39 who had recovered from COVID-19.

This clone has a single count. The rearrangement joins TRBV19 to TRBJ2-2; 10 positions agree with TRBD1. Germline CDR1 reads LNHDA; CDR2 reads SQIVND (reference sequence). The V segment lost 5 bases and the J segment 4 bases; nucleotides outside the gene matches: 1. The CDR3 is 14 residues long. This CDR3 is CASSGTGATGELFF. CDR3 coding DNA: TGTGCCAGTAGTGGGACAGGGGCCACCGGGGAGCTGTTTTTT.

The chain uses TRBV7-6 and TRBJ2-1; a weak D match, TRBD1 (7 bases). Trimming pared 1 base from V and 5 bases from J, leaving 15 bases between. The length of the CDR3 is 16 residues. Germline V gene data show CDR1 as SGHVS and CDR2 as FNYEAQ. The CDR3 DNA reads as TGTGCCAGCAGCTTAGGAGGCAGGGGGGCAAACAATGAGCAGTTCTTC. It translates to CASSLGGRGANNEQFF.

This clone has a single count. The V call is TRBV7-9, the J call TRBJ2-5; tentatively, D is TRBD2 (7 bases). Germline V gives CDR1 SEHNR, CDR2 FQNEAQ (reference sequence). V was pared by 5 bases and J by 7 bases, with 14 bases between. This CDR3 is 13 amino acids long. CDR3 in DNA: TGTGCCAGCAGCCCGAGGGGGGGCGGGACCCAGTACTTC. This codes for CASSPRGGGTQYF.

The chain employs TRBV2 and TRBJ2-4, with a tentative D call TRBD1 (6 bases). The CDR3 covers 16 residues. Trimming removed 4 bases from V and 1 base from J, with 14 bases in between. Germline CDR1 SNHLY, CDR2 FYNNEI. The CDR3 loop reads CASSVQGTIAKNIQYF. The CDR3 bases are TGTGCCAGCAGTGTACAGGGCACTATCGCCAAAAACATTCAGTACTTC.

The sample holds one count of this clone. The rearrangement links TRBV30 to TRBJ2-2; no reliable D call. The CDR3 totals 14 residues. Germline values: CDR1 GTSNPN, CDR2 SVGIG (reference sequence). V lost 0 bases, J lost 3 bases, and 8 bases lay in between. The CDR3 bases are TGTGCCTGGAGTGTACAGATTTACACCGGGGAGCTGTTTTTT. It yields the protein CAWSVQIYTGELFF.

The V and J genes are TRBV5-4 and TRBJ2-5, with D perhaps TRBD1 (6 bases). Germline loops: CDR1 SGHNT, CDR2 YYREEE (reference sequence). The CDR3 is 13 amino acids. V was pared by 5 bases and J by 5 bases, with 13 bases between. CDR3 DNA: TGTGCCAGCAGTTCTTCTAGGGGGGAGACCCAGTACTTC. Residues: CASSSSRGETQYF.

This clone was recorded a few times. This rearrangement joins TRBV4-1 to TRBJ1-5; 8 bases agree with TRBD1. Losses at the gene ends were 0 bases for V and 0 bases for J; bases not matched to a gene: 7. Germline CDR1 reads MGHRA; CDR2 reads YSYEKL. The CDR3 is made up of 18 amino acids. The CDR3 protein is CASSQDLTGGNSNQPQHF. CDR3 nucleotides: TGCGCCAGCAGCCAAGACCTAACAGGGGGGAATAGCAATCAGCCCCAGCATTTT.

CDR3 coding DNA: TGTGCCAGCAGTTTAAATCGCTACGAGCAGTACTTC. This translates into CASSLNRYEQYF. The chain combines TRBV12-3 or TRBV12-4 with TRBJ2-7; D is unclear. The CDR3 covers 12 residues. Trimming took 2 bases from V and 3 from J, leaving 5 bases between them.

The genes are TRBV28 and TRBJ1-1; 8 bases are shared with TRBD1. J gave up 3 bases and V 6 bases, and 12 bases lay outside the gene matches. This CDR3 is 16 amino acids long. Germline CDR1 and CDR2: MDHEN and SYDVKM. The CDR3 loop is CASRQGGWAGDTEAFF. The CDR3 DNA is TGTGCCAGCAGACAGGGGGGATGGGCAGGGGACACTGAAGCTTTCTTT.

This clone was seen just once. The chain uses TRBV5-1 and TRBJ2-6, with D uncertain. The CDR3 runs to 17 residues. The V end was cut by 3 bases, the J end by 0 bases, with 13 bases between. Germline V gene sequence: CDR1 SGHRS, CDR2 YFSETQ. The CDR3 sequence: CASSSGIVISGANVLTF. The DNA for the CDR3 is TGCGCCAGCAGCTCAGGAATCGTTATCTCTGGGGCCAACGTCCTGACTTTC. Together with reference TRBV5-1 and TRBJ2-6, the CDR3 gives the full variable domain: KAGVTQTPRYLIKTRGQQVTLSCSPISGHRSVSWYQQTPGQGLQFLFEYFSETQRNKGNFPGRFSGRQFSNSRSEMNVSTLELGDSALYLCASSSGIVISGANVLTFGAGSRLTVL.

This chain joins TRBV4-1 and TRBJ2-7, with 7 bases fitting TRBD2. The CDR3 runs to 15 residues. The J segment lost 1 base and the V segment lost 0 bases, leaving 3 bases of the junction unmatched. Germline CDR1 reads MGHRA; CDR2 reads YSYEKL. CDR3 protein: CASSQDGRGSYEQYF. The DNA for the CDR3 is TGCGCCAGCAGCCAAGATGGGAGGGGTTCCTACGAGCAGTACTTC.

The rearrangement links TRBV19 to TRBJ2-1, with 7 bases aligning to TRBD2. Germline V gives CDR1 LNHDA, CDR2 SQIVND (reference sequence). The V gene end was trimmed by 8 bases and the J gene end by 3 bases; junction bases not matched to a gene: 10. The CDR3 contains 15 residues. CDR3 coding DNA: TGTGCCAGTCGGGGCCGGACTAGTGTCTACAATGAGCAGTTCTTC. It codes for CASRGRTSVYNEQFF. The whole variable domain, remainder taken from reference TRBV19 and TRBJ2-1, is DGGITQSPKYLFRKEGQNVTLSCEQNLNHDAMYWYRQDPGQGLRLIYYSQIVNDFQKGDIAEGYSVSREKKESFPLTVTSAQKNPTAFYLCASRGRTSVYNEQFFGPGTRLTVL.

V gene TRBV6-5 combines with J gene TRBJ2-7; D is uncertain. Trimming shortened V by 4 bases and J by 6 bases, and 16 bases separated the two germline ends. The CDR3 runs 14 residues. Germline V gene data show CDR1 as MNHEY and CDR2 as SVGAGI. CDR3 region: CASSSEVALSEQYF. The CDR3 DNA reads as TGTGCCAGCAGTTCCGAGGTGGCCCTTAGCGAGCAGTACTTC.

The rearrangement joins TRBV2 to TRBJ1-4; D may be TRBD1 (5 bases). Germline assignment: CDR1 SNHLY and CDR2 FYNNEI. The CDR3 sequence is 14 residues long. The V end was cut by 6 bases, the J end by 4 bases, with 12 bases between. The DNA for the CDR3 is TGTGCCAGCAGCGACCCTCAGGGTAATGAAAAACTGTTTTTT. Its protein product is CASSDPQGNEKLFF.

V and J are TRBV2 and TRBJ2-1; a weak D match, TRBD1 (7 bases). Germline CDR1 and CDR2: SNHLY and FYNNEI. This CDR3 comprises 15 residues. The V end lost 6 bases, the J end lost 1 base, and 13 bases lay between the germline ends. This CDR3 is CASRRAGGSYNEQFF. In DNA form, the CDR3 reads TGTGCCAGCAGGCGCGCAGGGGGGTCCTACAATGAGCAGTTCTTC.

The J gene is TRBJ1-5, the V gene TRBV7-9; a weak D match, TRBD1 (5 bases). The V gene lost 5 bases and the J gene lost 5 bases, with 16 bases spanning the gap. The CDR3 totals 15 residues. Germline CDR1 is SEHNR and CDR2 is FQNEAQ (reference sequence). As DNA, the CDR3 is TGTGCCAGCAGCCCCGACGGGGGTCTGTATCAGCCCCAGCATTTT. Its translation is CASSPDGGLYQPQHF. Based on the CDR3 plus reference TRBV7-9 and TRBJ1-5, the full variable domain is DTGVSQNPRHKITKRGQNVTFRCDPISEHNRLYWYRQTLGQGPEFLTYFQNEAQLEKSRLLSDRFSAERPKGSFSTLEIQRTEQGDSAMYLCASSPDGGLYQPQHFGDGTRLSIL.

This clone was observed once. J is TRBJ1-2 and V is TRBV5-4, with a tentative D call TRBD1 (5 bases). The ends were cut back, 3 bases at V and 4 bases at J, with 10 bases in the middle. The CDR3 covers 13 residues. The germline V gene has CDR1 SGHNT and CDR2 YYREEE (reference sequence). CDR3 sequence (DNA): TGTGCCAGCAGCTCCGGAGACAGCTATGGCTACACCTTC. Translation: CASSSGDSYGYTF.

In this sample, this clone turned up a few times. V and J are TRBV9 and TRBJ1-6, with 9 bases aligning to TRBD1. In germline, CDR1 is SGDLS, CDR2 YYNGEE. Trimming at V came to 3 bases and at J to 9 bases, leaving 4 bases not matched to a gene. The CDR3 has 14 amino acids. CDR3 DNA: TGTGCCAGCAGCGCAGACAGGGGGTTTTCACCCCTCCACTTT. It codes for CASSADRGFSPLHF.

The chain combines TRBV3-1 (or the pseudogene TRBV3-2) with TRBJ2-7, with D perhaps TRBD2 (6 bases). The V end lost 5 bases, the J end lost 6 bases, and 14 bases lay between the germline ends. The CDR3 length is 13 residues. Germline assignment: CDR1 LGHDT and CDR2 YNNKEL (reference sequence). The CDR3 loop is CASSERGLPEQYF. CDR3 nucleotides: TGTGCCAGCAGCGAACGGGGACTCCCCGAGCAGTACTTC.

This chain connects TRBV6-6 to TRBJ2-1, with TRBD1 as a possible D gene (6 bases). V dropped 5 bases and J dropped 2 bases, with 13 bases sitting between them. Per the germline V gene, CDR1 is MNHNY and CDR2 is SVGAGI (reference sequence). CDR3 length: 15 amino acids. The CDR3 reads CASSVQGTTYNEQFF. The CDR3 nucleotides are TGTGCCAGCAGTGTGCAGGGGACCACCTACAATGAGCAGTTCTTC.

This chain joins TRBV27 and TRBJ1-5, with 7 bases aligning to TRBD1. The CDR3 loop spans 15 amino acids. Germline values: CDR1 MNHEY, CDR2 SMNVEV (reference sequence). The V segment lost 7 bases and the J segment 4 bases; nucleotides outside the gene matches: 10. CDR3 loop: CASKIDRDGNQPQHF. The CDR3 bases are TGTGCCAGCAAAATTGACAGGGATGGGAATCAGCCCCAGCATTTT.